One sample yielded the 18 T cell receptor beta chains listed below, sequenced in a study of identical twins. Each CDR3 protein gets one entry after TCRdb re-called the 5' RACE reads with MiXCR. Found here are 250,000 or so distinct CDR3 sequences, about 13% of them singletons; the top ten hold roughly 4.2%. The same data also contributed to another study, on yellow fever vaccine responses in identical twins.

Sequences were obtained from memory (CD45RO+) T cells sorted from blood. These receptors originate from a woman aged 18-35 years in good health.

As to this clonotype: A read error is likely, as this CDR3 ends without the conserved phenylalanine or tryptophan. The DNA is left out, because the CDR3 cannot be placed on it with certainty; the CDR3 is given as TCRdb lists it. The chain has TRBV28 and TRBJ2-7; the DNA was not used to check the table's D call, TRBD1. The CDR3 sequence runs 12 residues, both termini included. The germline V gene encodes CDR1 MDHEN and CDR2 SYDVKM. This CDR3 reads CASSAGQGLQSL.

The gene calls are TRBV20-1 and TRBJ1-5; 7 nucleotides align to TRBD1. This CDR3 is built from 15 residues. V was clipped by 3 bases and J by 7 bases; unmatched bases: 12. Germline CDR1 DFQATT, CDR2 SNEGSKA (reference sequence). The DNA for the CDR3 is TGCAGTGCTAGCTTCCATCACAGGGGCGGGCAGCCCCAGCATTTT. This sequence encodes CSASFHHRGGQPQHF.

In this sample, this clonotype turned up many times. The V and J genes are TRBV29-1 and TRBJ1-5, with 8 positions matching TRBD1. Germline assignment: CDR1 SQVTM and CDR2 ANQGSEA. CDR3 length equals 13 residues. With V trimmed by 1 base and J by 6 bases, 2 bases remained unmatched. In DNA form, the CDR3 reads TGCAGCGTTGAAGTAACAGGGGGTCAGCCCCAGCATTTT. It specifies CSVEVTGGQPQHF.

This clonotype was detected only a few times. The chain has TRBV20-1 and TRBJ2-1, with 8 bases identical to TRBD1. CDR1 is DFQATT, CDR2 SNEGSKA, per germline (reference sequence). CDR3 size: 14 residues. The ends lost 6 bases at V and 7 bases at J; junction bases unmatched: 11. The CDR3, as DNA: TGCAGTGCGAGGGACAGGATGAGGCGAAATGAGCAGTTCTTC. Translation: CSARDRMRRNEQFF.

This clonotype came up a few times. The CDR3 is CASREGQGAYNEQFF. In DNA form, the CDR3 reads TGTGCCAGCAGGGAGGGACAGGGGGCCTACAATGAGCAGTTCTTC. This rearrangement joins TRBV6-1 to TRBJ2-1; 11 bases are shared with TRBD1. From germline, CDR1 is MNHNS and CDR2 SASEGT. V dropped 6 bases and J dropped 2; count of bases not matched to a gene: 3. CDR3 length equals 15 residues.

This chain joins TRBV12-3 or TRBV12-4 and TRBJ2-2; unclear D gene. The germline V and J ends were trimmed by 7 bases and 10 bases, with 16 bases remaining between them. This CDR3 comprises 13 residues. CDR3 nucleotide sequence: TGTGCCAGCACCCCATCGTTAAATGCGGAGCTGTTTTTT. The encoded protein is CASTPSLNAELFF.

In its sample, this clonotype was seen many times. The chain uses TRBV6-1 and TRBJ1-4, with D hard to call. Per germline, CDR1 MNHNS and CDR2 SASEGT. CDR3 length equals 14 residues. V lost 5 bases, J lost 0 bases, and 7 bases lay in between. The CDR3: CASSRAATNEKLFF. Written as DNA, the CDR3 is TGTGCCAGCAGTCGTGCGGCAACTAATGAAAAACTGTTTTTT.

This clonotype was recorded a few times. The chain couples TRBV7-9 to TRBJ2-7; 9 nucleotides align to TRBD2. V was clipped by 3 bases and J by 2 bases; unmatched bases: 2. Per germline, CDR1 SEHNR and CDR2 FQNEAQ (reference sequence). The CDR3 covers 14 residues. CDR3 nucleotides: TGTGCCAGCAGCTTTGCGGGAGGGGCCTACGAGCAGTACTTC. Translating it yields CASSFAGGAYEQYF.

V gene TRBV2 combines with J gene TRBJ2-7, with TRBD1 matching 8 bases. Germline V lookup: CDR1 SNHLY, CDR2 FYNNEI. Losses at the gene ends were 8 bases for V and 4 bases for J; bases not matched to a gene: 16. The CDR3 contains 16 residues. In DNA form, the CDR3 reads TGTGCCAGCGGCAAAACCTGGACAGGGATAAGTTACGAGCAGTACTTC. As protein: CASGKTWTGISYEQYF.

J is TRBJ1-5 and V is TRBV2; the D gene is possibly TRBD1 (5 bases). V was pared by 6 bases and J by 3 bases, with 9 bases between. CDR3 size: 13 residues. CDR1 and CDR2 from the germline V gene are SNHLY and FYNNEI. Written as DNA, the CDR3 is TGTGCCAGCAGCCAGGACACCAATCAGCCCCAGCATTTT. Protein sequence: CASSQDTNQPQHF.

This chain joins TRBV9 and TRBJ2-5; D gene uncertain. V was clipped by 0 bases and J by 1 base, with 4 bases between them. This CDR3 contains 13 residues. Germline V CDR1 and CDR2: SGDLS, YYNGEE. CDR3 DNA sequence: TGTGCCAGCAGCGTAGGCCTCCAAGAGACCCAGTACTTC. Translating gives CASSVGLQETQYF.

The sample holds a few counts of this clonotype. The chain combines TRBV5-1 with TRBJ2-5; TRBD2 aligns across 10 bases. Germline V CDR1 and CDR2: SGHRS, YFSETQ. V lost 5 bases to trimming and J lost 5 bases; unmatched junction nucleotides: 9. The CDR3 is made up of 15 amino acids. This CDR3 is CASSRGLAVEETQYF. The CDR3 coding sequence is TGCGCCAGCAGTAGAGGACTAGCGGTTGAGGAGACCCAGTACTTC.

The chain employs TRBV20-1 and TRBJ2-7; tentatively, D is TRBD2 (7 bases). CDR3 size: 14 residues. Germline V gene sequence: CDR1 DFQATT, CDR2 SNEGSKA (reference sequence). Deletions cut 2 bases from V and 4 bases from J, with 15 bases between. CDR3 sequence: CSARRGGAQYEQYF. The DNA of the CDR3 is TGCAGTGCTAGACGCGGGGGCGCCCAATACGAGCAGTACTTC.

The chain links TRBV7-9 to TRBJ2-5; D uncertain. This CDR3 is 12 amino acids long. With 0 bases removed from V and 5 bases from J, the gap between germline ends came to 4 bases. Germline CDR1 is SEHNR and CDR2 is FQNEAQ (reference sequence). The CDR3 spells CASSLATETQYF. The DNA for the CDR3 is TGTGCCAGCAGCTTAGCTACCGAGACCCAGTACTTC.

This clonotype was counted between two and nine times. The rearrangement joins TRBV18 to TRBJ1-2; 10 bases line up with TRBD1. There are 13 residues in the CDR3. V gave up 3 bases and J gave up 8 bases; unmatched junction bases: 3. CDR1 and CDR2 (germline): KGHSH, LQKENI. The CDR3 here is CASSPGQGRGYTF. The CDR3 DNA reads as TGTGCCAGCTCACCGGGACAGGGGAGAGGCTACACCTTC.

This clonotype has more than one count but fewer than ten. The chain uses TRBV28 and TRBJ1-1; D is perhaps TRBD1 (5 bases). Germline V gene lookup returns CDR1 MDHEN and CDR2 SYDVKM. This CDR3 contains 15 residues. V was pared by 3 bases and J by 10 bases, with 21 bases between. The DNA for the CDR3 is TGTGCCAGCAGTTTCAGTGGGGCGCGGGTGAACACAGCTTTCTTT. Translated: CASSFSGARVNTAFF.

This clonotype turned up a few times. The V and J genes are TRBV10-2 and TRBJ2-7, with D unresolved. The CDR3 extends over 12 amino acids. The V gene's germline CDR1 is WSHSY and CDR2 SAAADI. V gave up 6 bases and J gave up 2 bases, with 8 bases separating them. For the CDR3, the DNA is TGCGCCAGCAGAGAAGGCACCTACGAGCAGTACTTC. Protein product: CASREGTYEQYF.

This clonotype was detected ten times or more. The gene calls are TRBV12-3 or TRBV12-4 and TRBJ1-5; 9 positions match TRBD1. J lost 6 bases, V lost 6 bases, and 3 bases had no gene match. There are 13 residues in the CDR3. The CDR3 region is CASRRDRAQPQHF. In DNA, the CDR3 is TGTGCCAGCAGAAGGGACAGGGCTCAGCCCCAGCATTTT.